These 21 T cell receptor beta chains were all obtained from the same sample, sequenced in a study of control samples from healthy donors and cancer patients. Generated by immunoSEQ multiplex PCR, the TCRdb table keeps only in-frame clones and is missing some. This table holds tens of thousands of clones, roughly 85% found once. The material sequenced was blood. Every receptor here comes from a man between 35 and 55 years old in good health.

The V call is TRBV9, the J call TRBJ2-5, with D unresolved. In germline, CDR1 is SGDLS, CDR2 YYNGEE. The CDR3 has 12 amino acids. The V and J ends lost 5 bases and 7 bases respectively, with 12 bases between them. This CDR3 is CASSGDTGTQYF. The CDR3 DNA follows: TGTGCCAGCAGTGGTGACACGGGGACCCAGTACTTC. Looking up the rest from reference TRBV9 and TRBJ2-5 gives the full variable domain: DSGVTQTPKHLITATGQRVTLRCSPRSGDLSVYWYQQSLDQGLQFLIQYYNGEERAKGNILERFSAQQFPDLHSELNLSSLELGDSALYFCASSGDTGTQYFGPGTRLLVL.

The chain joins TRBV5-4 to TRBJ1-2, with no clear D. The V gene lost 4 bases and the J gene lost 5 bases, with 12 bases spanning the gap. CDR1 SGHNT and CDR2 YYREEE come from the germline V gene (reference sequence). The CDR3 consists of 13 residues. CDR3 nucleotide sequence: TGTGCCAGCAGCCGTACACTAACGTATGGCTACACCTTC. Protein product: CASSRTLTYGYTF.

The V call is TRBV6-2 or TRBV6-3, the J call TRBJ2-2; 8 bases fit TRBD1. This CDR3 is built from 18 residues. Germline V gene data show CDR1 as MNHEY and CDR2 as SVGEGT. The ends lost 6 bases at V and 4 bases at J; junction bases unmatched: 16. The CDR3 reads CASSRTGPNPSSTGELFF. The CDR3 bases are TGTGCCAGCAGCCGGACAGGGCCCAACCCTTCTAGCACCGGGGAGCTGTTTTTT.

This chain links TRBV7-2 with TRBJ2-1; 7 nucleotides match TRBD1. Germline CDR1 and CDR2: SGHTA and FQGNSA. The CDR3 sequence is 15 residues long. The junction had 1 base not matched to a gene; V was cut back by 0 bases and J by 2 bases. The DNA of the CDR3 is TGTGCCAGCAGCTTAGCAGGGGGCGCCTACAATGAGCAGTTCTTC. Translated: CASSLAGGAYNEQFF.

The chain is built from TRBV18 and TRBJ2-3; TRBD2 agrees at 11 bases. The CDR3 is made up of 16 amino acids. Unmatched junction bases numbered 5, after V lost 4 bases and J lost 2 bases. Germline-derived CDR1 and CDR2 are KGHSH and LQKENI. CDR3 protein: CASSRALAGVTDTQYF. The DNA for the CDR3 is TGTGCCAGCTCACGGGCACTAGCGGGGGTCACAGATACGCAGTATTTT.

The chain carries TRBV2 and TRBJ1-5; D uncertain. The CDR3 consists of 11 residues. Germline assignment: CDR1 SNHLY and CDR2 FYNNEI. The V end lost 6 bases, the J end lost 9 bases, and 9 bases lay between the germline ends. CDR3 residues: CASRRGGPQHF. The CDR3 nucleotides are TGTGCCAGCAGGCGGGGAGGGCCCCAGCATTTT. The full variable domain, completed using reference TRBV2 and TRBJ1-5, is EPEVTQTPSHQVTQMGQEVILRCVPISNHLYFYWYRQILGQKVEFLVSFYNNEISEKSEIFDDQFSVERPDGSNFTLKIRSTKLEDSAMYFCASRRGGPQHFGDGTRLSIL.

This chain joins TRBV24-1 and TRBJ2-3; D may be TRBD1 (5 bases). CDR1 and CDR2 from the germline V gene are KGHDR and SFDVKD. This CDR3 has 14 amino acids. The V gene lost 5 bases and the J gene lost 1 base, with 9 bases spanning the gap. The CDR3 sequence is CATSGVTGTDTQYF. The CDR3 nucleotides read TGTGCCACCAGTGGGGTGACAGGCACAGATACGCAGTATTTT.

V is TRBV4-3 and J is TRBJ2-4; weak D call: TRBD1 (6 bases). This CDR3 contains 14 residues. Germline-derived CDR1 and CDR2 are LGHNA and YSLEER. The V gene lost 1 base and the J gene lost 7 bases, with 11 bases spanning the gap. CDR3 protein: CASSQVRTANIQYF. The DNA of the CDR3 is TGCGCCAGCAGCCAAGTAAGGACAGCGAACATTCAGTACTTC.

This sequence joins TRBV5-1 and TRBJ2-2, with a possible D match to TRBD1 (6 bases). V lost 0 bases and J lost 2, with 8 bases in between. The CDR3 consists of 15 residues. Per germline, CDR1 SGHRS and CDR2 YFSETQ. CDR3 nucleotide sequence: TGCGCCAGCAGCTTGGACAGGGTTAACACCGGGGAGCTGTTTTTT. As protein: CASSLDRVNTGELFF. Variable domain in full (rest from reference TRBV5-1 and TRBJ2-2): KAGVTQTPRYLIKTRGQQVTLSCSPISGHRSVSWYQQTPGQGLQFLFEYFSETQRNKGNFPGRFSGRQFSNSRSEMNVSTLELGDSALYLCASSLDRVNTGELFFGEGSRLTVL.

The chain carries TRBV4-1 and TRBJ1-2; TRBD1 agrees at 7 bases. With 6 bases clipped from V and 7 bases from J, the junction kept 20 bases outside the gene matches. Germline V gene sequence: CDR1 MGHRA, CDR2 YSYEKL. The CDR3 length is 17 residues. The DNA for the CDR3 is TGCGCCAGCAGGCAAATCGGCGTAGCGCAGGGGGGTCGTGGCTACACCTTC. Amino acid sequence: CASRQIGVAQGGRGYTF.

The J gene is TRBJ2-3, the V gene TRBV18; TRBD2 matches at 16 bases. The CDR3 is 17 residues long. Germline CDR1 and CDR2: KGHSH and LQKENI. The J segment lost 5 bases and the V segment lost 5 bases, leaving 7 bases of the junction unmatched. CDR3 amino acids: CASSTLGLAGGRDTQYF. The CDR3 DNA is TGTGCCAGCTCAACCCTGGGACTAGCGGGAGGGCGAGATACGCAGTATTTT. The full variable domain, completed using reference TRBV18 and TRBJ2-3, is NAGVMQNPRHLVRRRGQEARLRCSPMKGHSHVYWYRQLPEEGLKFMVYLQKENIIDESGMPKERFSAEFPKEGPSILRIQQVVRGDSAAYFCASSTLGLAGGRDTQYFGPGTRLTVL.

V gene TRBV5-4 combines with J gene TRBJ1-2; 10 nucleotides line up with TRBD1. The V segment lost 4 bases and the J segment 5 bases; nucleotides outside the gene matches: 5. Germline values: CDR1 SGHNT, CDR2 YYREEE (reference sequence). This CDR3 is built from 14 residues. This CDR3 is CASSPDRGRYGYTF. Written as DNA, the CDR3 is TGTGCCAGCAGCCCAGACAGGGGGCGTTATGGCTACACCTTC.

This chain connects TRBV3-1 (or the pseudogene TRBV3-2) to TRBJ1-6; 7 bases are a match to TRBD1. This CDR3 is 15 amino acids long. Germline lookup yields CDR1 LGHDT and CDR2 YNNKEL (reference sequence). Trimming cost V 2 bases and J 7 bases; bases outside gene matches: 5. CDR3 sequence reads: CASSQRRGENSPLHF. In DNA form, the CDR3 reads TGTGCCAGCAGCCAACGCAGGGGGGAAAATTCACCCCTCCACTTT.

The CDR3 here is CASSFTGSYEQYF. CDR3 nucleotides: TGTGCCAGCAGCTTTACAGGGTCCTACGAGCAGTACTTC. This chain links TRBV5-4 with TRBJ2-7; D perhaps matches TRBD1 (6 bases). Germline-derived CDR1 and CDR2 are SGHNT and YYREEE (reference sequence). V was trimmed by 2 bases and J by 1 base, leaving 7 bases between them. This CDR3 has 13 amino acids.

This clone was picked up a small number of times. CDR3 in amino acids: CASSQVGRESGYTF. In DNA, the CDR3 is TGCGCCAGCAGCCAAGTGGGTAGGGAAAGTGGCTACACCTTC. The J gene is TRBJ1-2, the V gene TRBV4-1; D call uncertain. The V and J ends lost 1 base and 7 bases respectively, with 13 bases between them. CDR1 is MGHRA and CDR2 is YSYEKL in the germline V gene. The CDR3 spans 14 residues.

The count of this clone is one. The V and J genes are TRBV25-1 and TRBJ2-5, with D maybe TRBD2 (7 bases). Germline V gives CDR1 MGHDK, CDR2 SYGVNS. This CDR3 contains 15 residues. V lost 7 bases to trimming and J lost 4 bases, with 19 bases between them. CDR3 residues: CASTQSRGAGETQYF. CDR3 nucleotides: TGTGCCAGCACCCAGAGCCGGGGGGCTGGAGAGACCCAGTACTTC.

The CDR3 region has the DNA TGTGCCAGCAGCCACAGCATGAACACTGAAGCTTTCTTT. Translated, it gives CASSHSMNTEAFF. The gene calls are TRBV7-9 and TRBJ1-1; no firm D call. V was cut by 5 bases and J by 0 bases, with 7 bases left in between. This CDR3 comprises 13 residues. Germline V lookup: CDR1 SEHNR, CDR2 FQNEAQ (reference sequence).

This sequence joins TRBV13 and TRBJ2-7, with a tentative D call TRBD1 (5 bases). V was cut by 5 bases and J by 2 bases, with 22 bases left in between. The CDR3 loop spans 17 amino acids. Germline-derived CDR1 and CDR2 are PRHDT and FYEKMQ (reference sequence). CDR3 sequence (DNA): TGTGCCAGCAGCCCAGGTCCGGACACCAGACCCGCCTACGAGCAGTACTTC. Encoded protein: CASSPGPDTRPAYEQYF.

This chain connects TRBV7-2 to TRBJ2-1; 7 bases fit TRBD1. Germline CDR1 SGHTA, CDR2 FQGNSA. The CDR3 extends over 15 amino acids. V lost 4 bases and J lost 4; bases outside the gene matches: 7. The CDR3 DNA sequence: TGTGCCAGCAGCTCCAGACAGGGTTATTACAATGAGCAGTTCTTC. This sequence encodes CASSSRQGYYNEQFF.

CDR3 residues: CASRNNRGLYF. In DNA, the CDR3 is TGTGCCAGCAGAAATAACAGGGGGCTGTACTTC. J is TRBJ2-7 and V is TRBV28; 9 bases are shared with TRBD1. The trim removed 6 bases at V and 12 bases at J, leaving 6 bases unmatched. CDR3 length: 11 residues. Germline lookup yields CDR1 MDHEN and CDR2 SYDVKM.

A few counts support this clone. CDR3: CASSLATGQGLNEQFF. The CDR3 DNA reads TGTGCCAGCAGCTTAGCGACGGGACAGGGTTTAAATGAGCAGTTCTTC. The chain carries TRBV7-9 and TRBJ2-1; 9 nucleotides align to TRBD1. CDR3 length: 16 residues. With 0 bases clipped from V and 7 bases from J, the junction kept 7 bases outside the gene matches. The germline CDR1 and CDR2 sequences are SEHNR and FQNEAQ (reference sequence).